These 18 T cell receptor beta chains came from one sample sequenced in a study of blood T cells in healthy people across ages. It was with a sample-barcoded 5' primer and a J-beta primer mix that a second PCR of roughly 7 to 12 cycles was run. TCRdb recomputed calls from the 5' RACE reads with MiXCR, one row per CDR3 protein. Of about 380,000 distinct CDR3 sequences detected, 45% to 60% appear once; the ten largest clones hold around 50%. Sample: blood. The receptors derive from a man between 60 and 75 years old in good health.

The J gene is TRBJ2-3, the V gene TRBV6-2 or TRBV6-3; D is tentatively TRBD1 or TRBD2 (6 bases each). The CDR3 is 14 amino acids. V was trimmed by 2 bases and J by 6 bases, leaving 12 bases between them. In germline, CDR1 is MNHEY, CDR2 SVGEGT. The CDR3 protein is CASSYAGTRDTQYF. Written as DNA, the CDR3 is TGTGCCAGCAGTTACGCGGGGACACGGGATACGCAGTATTTT.

Concerning this clonotype itself: An end of the junction differs from the germline gene, which may be a read error. V gene TRBV20-1 combines with J gene TRBJ2-1, with 9 bases fitting TRBD1. CDR1 DFQATT and CDR2 SNEGSKA come from the germline V gene (reference sequence). This CDR3 is 15 amino acids long. CDR3 in DNA: TGCGGTGCTAGAGGCCGGGACAGGGTCTACAATGAGCAGTTCTTC. Its translation: CGARGRDRVYNEQFF.

This chain connects TRBV6-2 or TRBV6-3 to TRBJ2-1; 10 bases agree with TRBD2. This CDR3 contains 15 residues. Germline CDR1 MNHEY, CDR2 SVGEGT. V lost 6 bases and J lost 8; bases outside the gene matches: 10. CDR3 DNA sequence: TGTGCCAGCAGACTGTCCGGGACTAGCGCCGATGAGCAGTTCTTC. Its protein is CASRLSGTSADEQFF.

This clonotype has a handful of counts. A much larger clone sits a single nucleotide away, making a read error possible. The genes are TRBV4-1 and TRBJ2-1; tentatively, D is TRBD2 (6 bases). Gene TRBJ2-7 matches the end of the DNA better, so the J call may be wrong. Germline loops: CDR1 MGHRA, CDR2 YSYEKL. The CDR3 runs 18 residues. The CDR3 nucleotides read TGCGCCAGCAGCCCACTGGTGGCGCGGGGCTCCTCCTACAATGAGCAGTACTTC. This encodes CASSPLVARGSSYNEQYF.

V and J are TRBV6-5 and TRBJ2-1; weak D call: TRBD2 (5 bases). V dropped 2 bases and J dropped 6 bases, with 11 bases sitting between them. Germline values: CDR1 MNHEY, CDR2 SVGAGI. The CDR3 runs to 14 residues. CDR3 region: CASSYPGTSNEQFF. CDR3 nucleotide sequence: TGTGCCAGCAGTTACCCGGGTACTAGCAATGAGCAGTTCTTC.

This clonotype was detected once. The genes are TRBV28 and TRBJ2-1, with D possibly TRBD2 on 6 matching bases. This CDR3 is built from 12 residues. The germline V gene encodes CDR1 MDHEN and CDR2 SYDVKM. Deletions cut 7 bases from V and 9 bases from J, with 13 bases between. The CDR3 bases are TGTGCCAGCAATTTGTTCGGGGGTGAGCAGTTCTTC. This encodes CASNLFGGEQFF.

The chain combines TRBV20-1 with TRBJ2-5, with 8 bases fitting TRBD1. V dropped 1 base and J dropped 11; count of bases not matched to a gene: 15. Germline CDR1 and CDR2: DFQATT and SNEGSKA (reference sequence). This CDR3 contains 15 residues. The CDR3 loop reads CSARVIRTGNREQYF. The DNA for the CDR3 is TGCAGTGCTAGAGTTATCCGGACAGGGAATAGGGAGCAGTACTTC.

This clonotype was observed a few times. The rearrangement uses TRBV11-3 and TRBJ2-1; 8 bases are shared with TRBD2. Germline V gene data show CDR1 as SGHNT and CDR2 as YENEEA. Trimming cost V 4 bases and J 8 bases; bases outside gene matches: 7. The CDR3 is 14 residues long. As DNA, the CDR3 is TGTGCCAGCAGCTCGGGAGGGTCTGTGGATGAGCAGTTCTTC. It codes for CASSSGGSVDEQFF.

The rearrangement joins TRBV20-1 to TRBJ2-3, with D unresolved. The CDR3 has 12 residues. Germline CDR1 and CDR2: DFQATT and SNEGSKA (reference sequence). This chain's CDR3 is CRATTGTDTQYF. DNA for the CDR3: TGCAGGGCCACGACTGGTACAGATACGCAGTATTTT.

In the case of this clonotype: One end of the junction does not line up with germline, which may come from a read error. The chain joins TRBV5-1 to TRBJ2-3; D is undetermined. The CDR3 spans 13 residues. Germline V gene data show CDR1 as SGHRS and CDR2 as YFSETQ. The CDR3 DNA follows: TGCGTCAGCAGGAAGGTCGCCACAGATACGCAGTATTTT. Translation gives CVSRKVATDTQYF. Based on the CDR3 plus reference TRBV5-1 and TRBJ2-3, the full variable domain is KAGVTQTPRYLIKTRGQQVTLSCSPISGHRSVSWYQQTPGQGLQFLFEYFSETQRNKGNFPGRFSGRQFSNSRSEMNVSTLELGDSALYLCVSRKVATDTQYFGPGTRLTVL.

V and J are TRBV9 and TRBJ2-3; D might be TRBD1 (7 bases). The CDR3 extends over 15 amino acids. Deletions cut 4 bases from V and 2 bases from J, with 14 bases between. Germline-derived CDR1 and CDR2 are SGDLS and YYNGEE. The chain's CDR3 is CASSTSRGNTDTQYF. CDR3 nucleotides: TGTGCCAGCAGCACTAGCAGGGGGAACACAGATACGCAGTATTTT.

This clonotype was counted only a few times. The V and J genes are TRBV7-2 and TRBJ2-4; 9 positions agree with TRBD2. CDR1 and CDR2 (germline): SGHTA, FQGNSA. V shed 3 bases and J 4 bases; nucleotides not matched to a gene: 13. The CDR3 has 18 residues. The CDR3 nucleotides read TGTGCCAGCAGCTTGGCTAGCGGGATTGGGGGTTCGAAAAACATTCAGTACTTC. This gives the protein CASSLASGIGGSKNIQYF.

The genes are TRBV15 and TRBJ2-5; unclear D gene. The end of the DNA aligns better with TRBJ2-7, so the J call may be wrong. Germline loops: CDR1 LNHNV, CDR2 YYDKDF (reference sequence). The CDR3 spans 14 residues. CDR3 region: CATSRGARSYEQYF. The CDR3 DNA is TGTGCCACCAGCAGAGGGGCCCGTTCCTACGAGCAGTACTTC.

This clonotype occurred a few times. This chain connects TRBV14 to TRBJ2-4; 7 bases align to TRBD2. With V trimmed by 0 bases and J by 13 bases, 9 bases remained unmatched. Germline loops: CDR1 SGHDN, CDR2 FVKESK. The CDR3 is made up of 14 amino acids. The CDR3: CASSQDLRAGEQYF. For the CDR3, the DNA is TGTGCCAGCAGCCAAGATCTCCGGGCGGGAGAGCAGTACTTC.

The sample holds a few counts of this clonotype. This chain joins TRBV7-2 and TRBJ1-1, with unresolved D. V was cut by 1 base and J by 6 bases, with 12 bases left in between. From germline, CDR1 is SGHTA and CDR2 FQGNSA. The CDR3 runs 14 residues. CDR3: CASSLGVRAAEAFF. CDR3 bases: TGTGCCAGCAGCTTAGGGGTTCGGGCGGCTGAAGCTTTCTTT.

V is TRBV25-1 and J is TRBJ2-7, with TRBD2 matching over 9 bases. The germline CDR1 and CDR2 sequences are MGHDK and SYGVNS. The CDR3 runs to 15 residues. Trimming cost V 8 bases and J 1 base; bases outside gene matches: 9. CDR3 nucleotides: TGTGCCAGCCGGTCCGGACTAGCGCAATCCTACGAGCAGTACTTC. Protein product: CASRSGLAQSYEQYF.

The gene calls are TRBV5-1 and TRBJ2-6; possible D gene TRBD1, 6 bases. This CDR3 region has 18 residues. In germline, CDR1 is SGHRS, CDR2 YFSETQ. Trimming removed 7 bases at V and 4 bases at J, with 24 bases between. CDR3 in amino acids: CASADLARGQAGANVLTF. The DNA of the CDR3 is TGCGCCAGCGCTGACCTTGCCAGGGGCCAAGCAGGGGCCAACGTCCTGACTTTC.

The chain joins TRBV7-6 to TRBJ1-5, with D possibly being TRBD1 (5 bases). With 5 bases removed from V and 5 bases from J, the gap between germline ends came to 16 bases. The germline CDR1 and CDR2 sequences are SGHVS and FNYEAQ. CDR3 length equals 15 residues. The CDR3 region is CASSRGTLSDQPQHF. CDR3 nucleotides: TGTGCCAGCAGCCGCGGGACCTTATCCGATCAGCCCCAGCATTTT.